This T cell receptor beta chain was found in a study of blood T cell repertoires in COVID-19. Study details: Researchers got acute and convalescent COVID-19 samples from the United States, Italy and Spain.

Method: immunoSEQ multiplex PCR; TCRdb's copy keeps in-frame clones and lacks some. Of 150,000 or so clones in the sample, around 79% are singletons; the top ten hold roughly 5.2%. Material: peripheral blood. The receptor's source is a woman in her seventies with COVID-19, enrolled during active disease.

The CDR3 DNA reads TGTGCCAGCAGTACCCGGGACAGGTTAGTTTACGAGCAGTACTTC. It yields the protein CASSTRDRLVYEQYF. The rearrangement joins TRBV6-2 or TRBV6-3 to TRBJ2-7; 8 bases line up with TRBD1. This CDR3 spans 15 amino acids. Unmatched junction bases numbered 10, after V lost 5 bases and J lost 4 bases. Per germline, CDR1 MNHEY and CDR2 SVGEGT.